A single sample is the source of the 28 T cell receptor beta chains below, sequenced in a study of radiotherapy plus CTLA-4 blockade in lung cancer. This table comes from immunoSEQ multiplex PCR, and its TCRdb copy is limited to in-frame clones, with some not included. This sample carries tens of thousands of clones, 80% to 85% of them seen once, and the ten largest clones take just over 0.8%. This material consisted of peripheral blood, taken from a patient treated with radiotherapy plus ipilimumab. The source of these receptors is a human donor with non-small cell lung cancer who had stable disease on radiotherapy plus ipilimumab.

The rearrangement links TRBV5-1 to TRBJ2-5; D is unclear. The CDR3 is 11 residues long. Trimming took off 0 bases at V and 4 bases at J, with 1 base between the two ends. CDR1 is SGHRS, CDR2 YFSETQ, per germline. The CDR3 sequence is CASSLAETQYF. In nucleotides, the CDR3 is TGCGCCAGCAGCTTGGCAGAGACCCAGTACTTC. Variable domain in full (rest from reference TRBV5-1 and TRBJ2-5): KAGVTQTPRYLIKTRGQQVTLSCSPISGHRSVSWYQQTPGQGLQFLFEYFSETQRNKGNFPGRFSGRQFSNSRSEMNVSTLELGDSALYLCASSLAETQYFGPGTRLLVL.

V gene TRBV28 combines with J gene TRBJ2-7; 8 bases are a match to TRBD2. V shed 6 bases and J 2 bases; nucleotides not matched to a gene: 9. Germline loops: CDR1 MDHEN, CDR2 SYDVKM. The CDR3 is 15 residues long. CDR3 protein: CASRLGAGGPYEQYF. The CDR3 nucleotides are TGTGCCAGCAGACTCGGTGCGGGAGGACCCTACGAGCAGTACTTC.

This rearrangement joins TRBV6-5 to TRBJ1-5; D gene unclear. Trimming cost V 5 bases and J 4 bases, with 12 bases left between them. This CDR3 has 14 amino acids. Germline assignment: CDR1 MNHEY and CDR2 SVGAGI. In DNA, the CDR3 is TGTGCCAGCAGTCGGGCCGGGAATAATCAGCCCCAGCATTTT. Its protein is CASSRAGNNQPQHF.

The chain has TRBV27 and TRBJ1-2, with D perhaps TRBD1 (5 bases). The V end was cut by 4 bases, the J end by 10 bases, with 16 bases between. This CDR3 has 13 residues. Germline-derived CDR1 and CDR2 are MNHEY and SMNVEV (reference sequence). CDR3 protein: CASSSLGEGDYTF. Written as DNA, the CDR3 is TGTGCCAGCAGTTCTTTGGGGGAGGGTGACTACACCTTC.

This chain connects TRBV27 to TRBJ2-6; the D gene is possibly TRBD2 (5 bases). Per the germline V gene, CDR1 is MNHEY and CDR2 is SMNVEV (reference sequence). There are 17 residues in the CDR3. The V and J ends lost 1 base and 0 bases respectively, with 10 bases between them. CDR3 DNA sequence: TGTGCCAGCAGTTTATGGGAGAGACCCTCTGGGGCCAACGTCCTGACTTTC. Translating gives CASSLWERPSGANVLTF.

This rearrangement joins TRBV10-2 to TRBJ1-2; D possibly corresponds to TRBD1 (5 bases). Deletions cut 0 bases from V and 8 bases from J, with 16 bases between. Germline values: CDR1 WSHSY, CDR2 SAAADI. The CDR3 is 15 residues long. CDR3 sequence: CASSESPGTGSGYTF. As DNA, the CDR3 is TGCGCCAGCAGTGAGTCTCCCGGGACGGGTAGCGGCTACACCTTC.

J is TRBJ2-6 and V is TRBV27, with D perhaps matching TRBD2 (6 bases). CDR1 is MNHEY, CDR2 SMNVEV, per germline (reference sequence). V was pared by 5 bases and J by 0 bases, with 11 bases between. The length of the CDR3 is 16 residues. This CDR3 reads CASSPGEHSGANVLTF. CDR3 bases: TGTGCCAGCAGTCCGGGGGAACACTCTGGGGCCAACGTCCTGACTTTC.

This sequence joins TRBV30 and TRBJ2-7, with TRBD1 identical over 7 bases. Germline loops: CDR1 GTSNPN, CDR2 SVGIG (reference sequence). CDR3 size: 13 residues. The trim removed 4 bases at V and 5 bases at J, leaving 8 bases unmatched. Here the CDR3 DNA reads TGTGCCTGGACTAGGGGGCAAATCGACGAGCAGTACTTC. Translation: CAWTRGQIDEQYF.

The V and J genes are TRBV6-1 and TRBJ1-4; no firm D call. Germline lookup yields CDR1 MNHNS and CDR2 SASEGT. Trimming shortened V by 3 bases and J by 4 bases, and 9 bases separated the two germline ends. The CDR3 covers 14 residues. CDR3 loop: CASSDKGYNEKLFF. CDR3 nucleotides: TGTGCCAGCAGTGACAAGGGCTATAATGAAAAACTGTTTTTT.

V usage is TRBV6-5 and J usage is TRBJ2-7, with 9 bases fitting TRBD1. J gave up 4 bases and V 6 bases, and 7 bases lay outside the gene matches. CDR1 and CDR2 from the germline V gene are MNHEY and SVGAGI. CDR3 size: 14 residues. The CDR3 bases are TGTGCCAGCAGAACAGGGGGCTTAAAGTACGAGCAGTACTTC. Protein product: CASRTGGLKYEQYF.

The V gene is TRBV11-2, the J gene TRBJ2-1, with TRBD2 matching over 8 bases. Germline lookup yields CDR1 SGHAT and CDR2 FQNNGV. This CDR3 comprises 14 residues. V lost 6 bases, J lost 2 bases, and 3 bases stayed unmatched. CDR3 protein: CASRAGAAYNEQFF. CDR3 in DNA: TGTGCCAGCAGAGCGGGAGCGGCCTACAATGAGCAGTTCTTC.

This clone appeared a few times. The chain uses TRBV10-3 and TRBJ2-3; D may match TRBD1 or TRBD2 (5 bases each). CDR3 length: 14 amino acids. V was pared by 2 bases and J by 6 bases, with 12 bases between. Germline V gives CDR1 ENHRY, CDR2 SYGVKD. CDR3 protein: CAISEGSGLDTQYF. The CDR3 DNA reads as TGTGCCATCAGTGAGGGCTCGGGGCTGGATACGCAGTATTTT.

This chain links TRBV19 with TRBJ2-4, with 8 bases that match TRBD2. CDR1 and CDR2 (germline): LNHDA, SQIVND (reference sequence). The V and J ends lost 0 bases and 8 bases, in that order; junction bases with no gene match: 9. This CDR3 is built from 16 residues. The CDR3 sequence: CASSIDRSGREDIQYF. As DNA, the CDR3 is TGTGCCAGTAGTATAGATCGGAGCGGGCGGGAGGACATTCAGTACTTC.

Here the CDR3 reads CASSPLGGGEQFF. The CDR3, as DNA: TGTGCCAGCTCACCCCTGGGAGGTGGGGAGCAGTTCTTC. V is TRBV18 and J is TRBJ2-1; perhaps TRBD2 as D (6 bases). The V end was cut by 3 bases, the J end by 10 bases, with 13 bases between. Per the germline V gene, CDR1 is KGHSH and CDR2 is LQKENI. The CDR3 is made up of 13 amino acids.

The genes are TRBV27 and TRBJ2-1; 14 bases are a match to TRBD2. The J segment lost 5 bases and the V segment lost 6 bases, leaving 3 bases of the junction unmatched. The CDR3 is 15 residues long. CDR1 is MNHEY, CDR2 SMNVEV, per germline (reference sequence). The CDR3 here is CASRLTSGGDNEQFF. DNA for the CDR3: TGTGCCAGCAGATTGACTAGCGGGGGGGACAATGAGCAGTTCTTC.

The gene calls are TRBV5-6 and TRBJ1-5; D unclear. Germline CDR1 SGHDT, CDR2 YYEEEE. Trimming shortened V by 2 bases and J by 10 bases, and 13 bases separated the two germline ends. The CDR3 contains 13 residues. The CDR3 sequence is CASSFRPLAPQHF. For the CDR3, the DNA is TGTGCCAGCAGCTTCAGACCGCTAGCTCCCCAGCATTTT. Full variable domain (remainder filled in from reference TRBV5-6 and TRBJ1-5): DAGVTQSPTHLIKTRGQQVTLRCSPKSGHDTVSWYQQALGQGPQFIFQYYEEEERQRGNFPDRFSGHQFPNYSSELNVNALLLGDSALYLCASSFRPLAPQHFGDGTRLSIL.

The chain is built from TRBV9 and TRBJ2-3, with 8 bases lining up with TRBD2. CDR3 length: 16 residues. The germline V gene has CDR1 SGDLS and CDR2 YYNGEE. After removal of 1 base from V and 6 bases from J, the junction contained 10 bases not matched to a gene. CDR3 residues: CASSVNVAGGPDTQYF. CDR3 nucleotide sequence: TGTGCCAGCAGCGTAAACGTGGCGGGGGGCCCCGATACGCAGTATTTT.

This clone has just one count. The chain recombines TRBV7-7 with TRBJ2-3; either TRBD1 or TRBD2 may supply D (5 bases each). With 1 base removed from V and 0 bases from J, the gap between germline ends came to 8 bases. Germline V gene sequence: CDR1 SSHAT, CDR2 FNYEAQ (reference sequence). The CDR3 totals 15 residues. The CDR3 reads CASSLGGTSTDTQYF. DNA for the CDR3: TGTGCCAGCAGCTTAGGAGGGACCAGCACAGATACGCAGTATTTT.

The genes are TRBV6-1 and TRBJ2-7; weak D call: TRBD2 (6 bases). The CDR3 totals 11 residues. V lost 8 bases, J lost 2 bases, and 7 bases lay in between. Germline V gives CDR1 MNHNS, CDR2 SASEGT. DNA for the CDR3: TGTGCCAGCTGGGGGGCCTACGAGCAGTACTTC. This sequence encodes CASWGAYEQYF.

V gene TRBV5-1 combines with J gene TRBJ2-5; the match to TRBD1 covers 9 bases. The CDR3 is made up of 17 amino acids. The V and J ends lost 1 base and 2 bases, in that order; junction bases with no gene match: 9. The V gene's germline CDR1 is SGHRS and CDR2 YFSETQ. In nucleotides, the CDR3 is TGCGCCAGCAGCTTGTTTCTGACAGGGGGAGATCAAGAGACCCAGTACTTC. Protein sequence: CASSLFLTGGDQETQYF.

CDR3 coding DNA: TGTGCCAGCAGCCAAAGGGGGTTTCAATATGAAAAACTGTTTTTT. This gives the protein CASSQRGFQYEKLFF. The chain links TRBV14 to TRBJ1-4; tentatively, D is TRBD1 (6 bases). CDR3 length: 15 residues. From germline, CDR1 is SGHDN and CDR2 FVKESK. Trimming pared 2 bases from V and 6 bases from J, leaving 13 bases between.

The chain combines TRBV28 with TRBJ1-1; 7 bases match TRBD1. The CDR3 is made up of 14 amino acids. Losses at the gene ends were 5 bases for V and 4 bases for J; bases not matched to a gene: 7. The germline CDR1 and CDR2 sequences are MDHEN and SYDVKM. Here the CDR3 reads CASSVYRGTTEAFF. DNA of the CDR3: TGTGCCAGCAGTGTTTACAGGGGAACCACTGAAGCTTTCTTT.

The rearrangement links TRBV4-2 to TRBJ2-3, with 9 bases identical to TRBD2. The CDR3 is 16 residues long. The germline CDR1 and CDR2 sequences are LGHNA and YNFKEQ. The ends lost 4 bases at V and 3 bases at J; junction bases unmatched: 8. The CDR3 here is CASSRAGTSKTDTQYF. CDR3 nucleotides: TGTGCCAGCAGCCGGGCCGGGACTAGCAAGACAGATACGCAGTATTTT.

This chain joins TRBV18 and TRBJ2-1; 10 bases fit TRBD1. Germline CDR1 KGHSH, CDR2 LQKENI. The CDR3 consists of 17 residues. The trim removed 5 bases at V and 2 bases at J, leaving 9 bases unmatched. CDR3 loop: CASSFRTGGLTYNEQFF. The CDR3, as DNA: TGTGCCAGCTCATTTCGGACAGGGGGATTGACCTACAATGAGCAGTTCTTC.

The chain combines TRBV28 with TRBJ2-2; D remains ambiguous. V was clipped by 6 bases and J by 6 bases, with 11 bases between them. This CDR3 comprises 13 residues. Per the germline V gene, CDR1 is MDHEN and CDR2 is SYDVKM. CDR3 loop: CASSRGRAGELFF. The CDR3 DNA follows: TGTGCCAGCAGCCGAGGTCGGGCCGGGGAGCTGTTTTTT.

The genes are TRBV6-6 and TRBJ2-1; TRBD1 is a possible D gene (6 bases). Germline V gene data show CDR1 as MNHNY and CDR2 as SVGAGI (reference sequence). Between the trimmed V and J ends, which lost 4 bases and 6 bases, there was a span of 10 bases. This CDR3 spans 13 amino acids. CDR3 residues: CASSFGQRNEQFF. The CDR3 DNA follows: TGTGCCAGCAGTTTCGGACAGCGCAATGAGCAGTTCTTC.

This clone was counted only a few times. The chain recombines TRBV11-3 with TRBJ2-1; 10 nucleotides line up with TRBD2. V lost 5 bases, J lost 8 bases, and 6 bases stayed unmatched. CDR1 and CDR2 (germline): SGHNT, YENEEA. CDR3 length: 14 amino acids. The CDR3 DNA sequence: TGTGCCAGCAGCACCGGGACTAGCGTCTATGAGCAGTTCTTC. Translating gives CASSTGTSVYEQFF.

The V and J genes are TRBV29-1 and TRBJ1-4; 9 positions match TRBD1. The CDR3 loop spans 14 amino acids. Trimming at V came to 6 bases and at J to 5 bases, leaving 7 bases not matched to a gene. The V gene's germline CDR1 is SQVTM and CDR2 ANQGSEA. CDR3 region: CSVRTGGGNEKLFF. In nucleotides, the CDR3 is TGCAGCGTACGAACAGGGGGCGGGAATGAAAAACTGTTTTTT.